This note documents a single T cell receptor (beta chain) sequence. The data were obtained in a study of cytomegalovirus exposure and HLA in healthy donors. Looking at the study overall: About 85 million unique TCR sequences came from HLA-typed donors in an early release.

The PCR made use of 60 Vbeta and 13 Jbeta primers. The method was immunoSEQ multiplex PCR; TCRdb's version includes in-frame clones alone and lacks a portion of them. The table records tens of thousands of clones, less than 85% of them present only once. This CDR3 has 14 residues. Trimming stripped 4 bases from V and 4 bases from J, with 13 bases between. From germline, CDR1 is MDHEN and CDR2 SYDVKM. Sample: PBMCs. The receptor was isolated from a woman under 30 in good health and CMV-seropositive. The V and J genes are TRBV28 and TRBJ1-2; D call uncertain. The CDR3 protein is CASSSTRITYGYTF. The CDR3 DNA is TGTGCCAGCAGTTCAACCAGGATTACCTATGGCTACACCTTC.